A selection of T cell receptor beta chains follows, all from one sample in a study of Graves' ophthalmopathy and Graves' hyperthyroidism. TCRdb fed the multiplex PCR reads into MiXCR, producing one record per CDR3 protein. The sample records hundreds of thousands of distinct CDR3 sequences, 20% to 25% being singletons. Input material: peripheral blood. The receptors stem from a woman aged 18-29 years with stable Graves' hyperthyroidism. Some clones in this sample may be carry-over from other donors' samples. Each CDR3 is given with its conserved first and last residue. D genes are given only for firm matches. The size of a clone is reported for some rows only, either as once, few or many, or as a class for expanded clones.

j_call,v_call,d_call,clone_size,cdr3_aa,cdr3_nt
TRBJ1-2,TRBV3-1,.,few,CASSQRGARFYGYTF,TGTGCCAGCAGCCAAAGGGGGGCTCGATTCTATGGCTACACCTTC
TRBJ2-2,TRBV9,TRBD1,.,CASSVRGGSQAGELFF,TGTGCCAGCAGCGTAAGAGGGGGCTCCCAAGCCGGGGAGCTGTTTTTT
TRBJ1-5,TRBV20-1,TRBD1,many,CSATGGIALQPQHF,TGCAGTGCTACAGGGGGTATCGCTCTTCAGCCCCAGCATTTT
TRBJ2-7,TRBV29-1,TRBD1,many,CSVARRDRPTYEQYF,TGCAGCGTTGCCCGCCGGGACAGGCCAACCTACGAGCAGTACTTC
TRBJ2-2,TRBV3-1,TRBD2,few,CASSQRTSGGVRYTGELFF,TGTGCCAGCAGCCAACGGACTAGCGGGGGGGTTCGATACACCGGGGAGCTGTTTTTT
TRBJ2-5,TRBV6-2/TRBV6-3,.,few,CASSYPPETQYF,TGTGCCAGCAGTTACCCCCCCGAGACCCAGTACTTC
TRBJ2-5,TRBV7-2,.,many,CASSWDFRGETQYF,TGTGCCAGCAGTTGGGACTTCAGGGGGGAGACCCAGTACTTC
TRBJ2-7,TRBV6-1,.,many,CASSEWQGPYEQYF,TGTGCCAGCAGTGAATGGCAGGGACCCTACGAGCAGTACTTC
TRBJ2-7,TRBV29-1,.,many,CSALPTGDSYEQYF,TGCAGCGCTCTGCCCACAGGAGATTCCTACGAGCAGTACTTC
TRBJ1-4,TRBV12-3/TRBV12-4,.,few,CASSSPGAQGEKLFF,TGTGCCAGCAGTTCCCCGGGTGCTCAGGGTGAAAAACTGTTTTTT
TRBJ1-2,TRBV6-4,.,many,CASSDSIWGGYTF,TGTGCCAGCAGTGACTCGATATGGGGTGGCTACACCTTC
TRBJ1-2,TRBV6-1,.,many,CASSEIGLDPFGGYTF,TGTGCCAGCAGTGAAATAGGATTGGACCCTTTCGGAGGCTACACCTTC
TRBJ2-3,TRBV7-6,.,many,CASSLRGTRTDTQYF,TGTGCCAGCAGCTTAAGGGGAACGAGGACAGATACGCAGTATTTT
TRBJ2-5,TRBV2,.,many,CASGRLSETQYF,TGTGCCAGCGGGAGACTCTCGGAGACCCAGTACTTC
TRBJ2-7,TRBV20-1,.,many,CSAPKRDYEQYF,TGCAGTGCCCCAAAACGGGATTACGAGCAGTACTTC
TRBJ2-5,TRBV11-3,.,.,CASSLEGGAGETQYF,TGTGCCAGCAGCTTGGAAGGGGGGGCCGGAGAGACCCAGTACTTC
TRBJ2-2,TRBV20-1,.,many,CSARAFSDMAGELFF,TGCAGTGCTAGAGCGTTTTCAGATATGGCCGGGGAGCTGTTTTTT
TRBJ1-1,TRBV20-1,TRBD1,many,CSASGQGGTEAFF,TGCAGTGCTAGCGGACAGGGTGGGACTGAAGCTTTCTTT
TRBJ2-7,TRBV28,TRBD2,few,CASSLSLAGTTYEQYF,TGTGCCAGCAGTTTATCATTAGCGGGAACCACCTACGAGCAGTACTTC
TRBJ2-2,TRBV28,.,few,CASLKDFRGELFF,TGTGCCAGCCTGAAGGACTTCCGCGGGGAGCTGTTTTTT
TRBJ2-7,TRBV7-3,TRBD2,many,CASSPGREAGSRYEQYF,TGTGCCAGCAGCCCCGGACGGGAAGCGGGATCGCGCTACGAGCAGTACTTC
TRBJ1-1,TRBV12-3/TRBV12-4,.,many,CASSLWGGGTEAFF,TGTGCCAGCAGTTTATGGGGAGGGGGCACTGAAGCTTTCTTT
TRBJ2-5,TRBV7-2,.,many,CASSARSNQETQYF,TGTGCCAGCAGCGCCCGGTCAAATCAAGAGACCCAGTACTTC
TRBJ1-3,TRBV12-3/TRBV12-4,.,.,CASSPRPWSGNTIYF,TGTGCCAGCAGTCCCAGACCGTGGTCTGGAAACACCATATATTTT
TRBJ1-2,TRBV29-1,.,.,CSVVGWGRESANYGYTF,TGCAGCGTTGTTGGTTGGGGCAGGGAATCAGCTAACTATGGCTACACCTTC
TRBJ2-3,TRBV18,.,.,CASSPRPGLDTQYF,TGTGCCAGCTCACCGCGGCCGGGTCTAGATACGCAGTATTTT
TRBJ2-5,TRBV27,TRBD2,.,CASSLLASGGKRETQYF,TGTGCCAGCAGTTTGTTAGCTAGCGGGGGAAAAAGAGAGACCCAGTACTTC
TRBJ1-5,TRBV20-1,.,many,CSVLKGRSSNQPQHF,TGCAGTGTTCTCAAGGGCCGATCCAGCAATCAGCCCCAGCATTTT
TRBJ2-4,TRBV29-1,.,.,CSVELASEAKNIQYF,TGCAGCGTTGAATTGGCTAGCGAGGCCAAAAACATTCAGTACTTC
TRBJ2-2,TRBV12-3/TRBV12-4,TRBD1,few,CASISRKDRLTGELFF,TGTGCCAGTATTTCCCGGAAGGACAGGCTCACCGGGGAGCTGTTTTTT
TRBJ1-5,TRBV5-1,.,many,CASSLGSSANQPQHF,TGCGCCAGCAGCTTGGGGTCCTCGGCTAATCAGCCCCAGCATTTT
TRBJ2-5,TRBV4-1,.,.,CASSHPGQRETQYF,TGCGCCAGCAGCCACCCCGGACAGAGGGAGACCCAGTACTTC
TRBJ2-5,TRBV7-3,.,many,CASSLLAMGETQYF,TGTGCCAGCAGCTTATTGGCTATGGGGGAGACCCAGTACTTC
TRBJ2-5,TRBV6-1,TRBD1,many,CASPPGTAQETQYF,TGTGCCAGCCCACCTGGGACAGCACAAGAGACCCAGTACTTC
TRBJ2-7,TRBV11-1,TRBD1,many,CASSPWKGQGGNEQYF,TGTGCCAGCAGCCCCTGGAAGGGACAGGGGGGGAACGAGCAGTACTTC
TRBJ2-7,TRBV20-1,.,.,CSARGWPTGTYEQYF,TGCAGTGCAAGGGGGTGGCCTACGGGCACCTACGAGCAGTACTTC
TRBJ2-7,TRBV5-1,.,many,CASSSTYRDYEQYF,TGCGCCAGCAGCTCAACTTACAGGGACTACGAGCAGTACTTC
TRBJ2-7,TRBV12-3/TRBV12-4,.,many,CASSLRGLETYEQYF,TGTGCCAGCAGTTTAAGAGGCCTAGAAACCTACGAGCAGTACTTC
TRBJ2-7,TRBV4-1,.,.,CASSQEGGSLGAYEQYF,TGCGCCAGCAGCCAAGAGGGGGGCTCCCTGGGAGCCTACGAGCAGTACTTC
TRBJ2-5,TRBV7-2,.,.,CASSLSNSQETQYF,TGTGCCAGCAGCTTAAGTAACTCCCAAGAGACCCAGTACTTC
TRBJ1-1,TRBV4-2,TRBD1,many,CASRTGTGENTEAFF,TGTGCCAGCAGAACCGGGACAGGAGAGAACACTGAAGCTTTCTTT
TRBJ2-7,TRBV27,TRBD2,many,CASSFWGAGVSEQYF,TGTGCCAGCAGTTTTTGGGGAGCGGGAGTTAGTGAGCAGTACTTC
TRBJ2-5,TRBV11-2,TRBD2,many,CASSLWGLAGRGQETQYF,TGTGCCAGCAGCTTATGGGGACTAGCGGGAAGGGGCCAAGAGACCCAGTACTTC
TRBJ1-5,TRBV5-1,.,many,CASSTNTGQPQHF,TGCGCCAGCAGCACTAATACAGGTCAGCCCCAGCATTTT
TRBJ2-7,TRBV12-3/TRBV12-4,TRBD2,.,CASRSGTSGRREQYF,TGTGCCAGCAGAAGCGGGACTAGCGGGAGGCGCGAGCAGTACTTC
TRBJ2-7,TRBV6-1,TRBD1,few,CASIGQDLPYEQYF,TGTGCCAGCATTGGACAGGACTTACCTTACGAGCAGTACTTC
TRBJ2-5,TRBV18,.,few,CASSLGKRETQYF,TGTGCCAGCTCACTCGGCAAAAGGGAGACCCAGTACTTC
TRBJ2-4,TRBV7-2,TRBD2,few,CASSPSGSVAKNIQYF,TGTGCCAGCAGCCCTAGCGGGAGCGTAGCCAAAAACATTCAGTACTTC
TRBJ2-7,TRBV20-1,.,many,CSGRKVGDEQYF,TGCAGTGGAAGGAAGGTAGGGGACGAGCAGTACTTC